This T cell receptor (beta chain) derives from a study of PD-1 blockade in mismatch repair-deficient tumors. The overall study: Patients had about a dozen mismatch repair-deficient cancer types, all previously treated and progressing. Broader study findings: Rapid post-treatment expansion, then contraction, generally preceding radiologic response, marked tumor-resident clones.

The TCR-sequenced patients were three responders to pembrolizumab. Profiled with immunoSEQ multiplex PCR; TCRdb holds only in-frame clones, not every one. This sample has 38,000 or so clones; 70% to 90% occur once, and the top ten carry approximately 3.9%. With respect to this clone: Antigen: not known.

This sequence originates from an adult with mismatch repair-deficient cancer. Sample: peripheral blood, taken roughly 75 weeks after starting pembrolizumab.

The CDR3 sequence: CASSSAGTGTYEQYF. The CDR3, as DNA: TGTGCCAGCAGTTCGGCCGGGACAGGGACTTACGAGCAGTACTTC. The chain combines TRBV6-5 with TRBJ2-7; 9 nucleotides align to TRBD1. The CDR3 runs to 15 residues. Germline assignment: CDR1 MNHEY and CDR2 SVGAGI. V shed 4 bases, J shed 4 bases, and the junction held 8 bases outside the gene matches.